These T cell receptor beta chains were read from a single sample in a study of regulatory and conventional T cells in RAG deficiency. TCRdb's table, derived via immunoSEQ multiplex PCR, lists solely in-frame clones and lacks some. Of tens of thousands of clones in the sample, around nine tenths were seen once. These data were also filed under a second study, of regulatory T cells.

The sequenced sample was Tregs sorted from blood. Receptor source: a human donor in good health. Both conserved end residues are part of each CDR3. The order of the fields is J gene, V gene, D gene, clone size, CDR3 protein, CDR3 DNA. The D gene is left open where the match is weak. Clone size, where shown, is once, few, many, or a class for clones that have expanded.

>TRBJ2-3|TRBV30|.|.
CAWSVPAGSTDTQYF
TGTGCCTGGAGTGTCCCCGCGGGGAGCACAGATACGCAGTATTTT
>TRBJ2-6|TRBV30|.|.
CAWSVLSSGANVLTF
TGTGCCTGGAGTGTTCTGAGTTCTGGGGCCAACGTCCTGACTTTC
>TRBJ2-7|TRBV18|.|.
CASSPLGGAPSYEQYF
TGTGCCAGCTCACCACTCGGCGGGGCCCCCTCCTACGAGCAGTACTTC
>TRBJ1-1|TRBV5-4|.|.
CASSRQVDLTTEAFF
TGTGCCAGCAGCCGACAGGTTGATCTCACGACTGAAGCTTTCTTT
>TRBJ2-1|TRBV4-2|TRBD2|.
CASSQDRGLAGKIPYNEQFF
TGTGCCAGCAGCCAAGATCGAGGGCTAGCGGGGAAGATCCCCTACAATGAGCAGTTCTTC
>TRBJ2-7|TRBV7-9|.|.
CASSFSARQSSYEQYF
TGTGCCAGCAGCTTCAGCGCCCGACAGAGCTCCTACGAGCAGTACTTC
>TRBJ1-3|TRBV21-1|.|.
CASMYRLNPSGNTIYF
TGTGCCAGCATGTACAGGCTAAACCCCTCTGGAAACACCATATATTTT
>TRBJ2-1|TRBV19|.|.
CASSIRGSSYNEQFF
TGTGCCAGTAGTATACGGGGATCCTCCTACAATGAGCAGTTCTTC
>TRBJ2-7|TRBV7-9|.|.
CASSWTESYEQYF
TGTGCCAGCAGCTGGACAGAATCCTACGAGCAGTACTTC
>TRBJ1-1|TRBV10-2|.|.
CASSEPVNTEAFF
TGCGCCAGCAGTGAGCCGGTGAACACTGAAGCTTTCTTT
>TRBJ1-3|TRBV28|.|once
CASSPAPGNTIYF
TGTGCCAGCAGTCCAGCTCCGGGAAACACCATATATTTT
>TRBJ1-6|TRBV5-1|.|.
CASSLEGRSSYNSPLHF
TGCGCCAGCAGCTTGGAAGGCAGGAGCTCCTATAATTCACCCCTCCACTTT
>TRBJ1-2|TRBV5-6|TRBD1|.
CASSSTGGVWYGYTF
TGTGCCAGCAGCTCGACAGGGGGCGTGTGGTATGGCTACACCTTC
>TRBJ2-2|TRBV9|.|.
CASSVGVTGELFF
TGTGCCAGCAGCGTAGGGGTTACCGGGGAGCTGTTTTTT
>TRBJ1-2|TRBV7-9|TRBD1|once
CASSHSTGGDGYTF
TGTGCCAGCAGCCATTCGACAGGGGGTGATGGCTACACCTTC
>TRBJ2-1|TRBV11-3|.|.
CASSRRDGSSYNEQFF
TGTGCCAGCAGCCGACGGGACGGGAGCTCCTACAATGAGCAGTTCTTC
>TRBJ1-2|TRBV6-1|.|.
CASSEVRGNYGYTF
TGTGCCAGCAGTGAAGTAAGGGGTAACTATGGCTACACCTTC
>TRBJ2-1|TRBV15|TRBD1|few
CATSRAGERGRFF
TGTGCCACCAGCAGAGCAGGAGAAAGGGGGCGCTTCTTC
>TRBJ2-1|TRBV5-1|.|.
CASSSTGSSYNEQFF
TGCGCCAGCAGCTCTACAGGGAGCTCCTACAATGAGCAGTTCTTC
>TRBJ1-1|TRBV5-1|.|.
CASSRRLQSITNAEAFF
TGCGCCAGCAGTCGACGCCTTCAGTCAATCACGAACGCTGAAGCTTTCTTT
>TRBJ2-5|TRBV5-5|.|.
CASGTLSSKETQYF
TGTGCCAGCGGAACTCTATCTAGTAAAGAGACCCAGTACTTC
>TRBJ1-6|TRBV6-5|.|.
CASSSRTNSPLHF
TGTGCCAGCAGTTCTCGGACTAATTCACCCCTCCACTTT
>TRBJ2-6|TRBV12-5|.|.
CASGTVFAGQSRANVLTF
TGTGCTAGTGGTACTGTGTTTGCAGGACAAAGCCGGGCCAACGTCCTGACTTTC
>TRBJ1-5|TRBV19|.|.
CASSMSPGQPQHF
TGTGCCAGTAGTATGTCGCCCGGTCAGCCCCAGCATTTT
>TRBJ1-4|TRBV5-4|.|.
CASSLGIYGEKLFF
TGTGCCAGCAGCTTGGGAATCTATGGTGAAAAACTGTTTTTT
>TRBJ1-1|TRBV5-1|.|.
CASSLKGEAFF
TGCGCCAGCAGCTTAAAAGGAGAAGCTTTCTTT
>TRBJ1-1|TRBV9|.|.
CASSVGAGGNTEAFF
TGTGCCAGCAGCGTAGGGGCGGGCGGGAACACTGAAGCTTTCTTT
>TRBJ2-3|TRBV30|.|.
CAFPGPGTDTQYF
TGTGCCTTTCCGGGGCCCGGCACAGATACGCAGTATTTT
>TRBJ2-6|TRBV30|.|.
CACTGYPRANVLTF
TGTGCCTGTACAGGGTATCCTAGGGCCAACGTCCTGACTTTC
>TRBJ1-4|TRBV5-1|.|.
CASSPGGAEKLFF
TGCGCCAGCAGCCCCGGGGGGGCAGAAAAACTGTTTTTT
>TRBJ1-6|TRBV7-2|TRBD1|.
CASSLLTGGYNSPLHF
TGTGCCAGCAGCTTATTAACAGGGGGTTATAATTCACCCCTCCACTTT
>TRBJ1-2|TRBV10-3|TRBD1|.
CAISAPRQGNYGYTF
TGTGCCATCAGTGCCCCGAGACAGGGTAACTATGGCTACACCTTC
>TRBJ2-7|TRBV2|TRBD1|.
CASSLSGQGYEQYF
TGTGCCAGCAGTCTTTCGGGACAGGGCTACGAGCAGTACTTC
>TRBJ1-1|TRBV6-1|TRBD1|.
CASSTTGQGRYAFF
TGTGCCAGCAGTACCACCGGACAGGGTCGCTACGCTTTCTTT
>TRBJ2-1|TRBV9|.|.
CASSDYGTSLAEQFF
TGTGCCAGCAGCGACTACGGGACTTCCCTGGCTGAGCAGTTCTTC
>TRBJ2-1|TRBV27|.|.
CASSRGAQYNEQFF
TGTGCCAGCAGTCGGGGGGCGCAATACAATGAGCAGTTCTTC
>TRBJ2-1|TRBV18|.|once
CASSPQVGGRNEQFF
TGTGCCAGCTCACCACAGGTTGGAGGGAGGAATGAGCAGTTCTTC
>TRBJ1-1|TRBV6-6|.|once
CASSYGVDTEAFF
TGTGCCAGCAGTTACGGGGTTGACACTGAAGCTTTCTTT
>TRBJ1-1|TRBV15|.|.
CATSRDLSGNTEAFF
TGTGCCACCAGCAGAGATCTATCGGGGAACACTGAAGCTTTCTTT
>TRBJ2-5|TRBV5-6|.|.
CASSTGRGAETQYF
TGTGCCAGCAGCACGGGACGGGGCGCGGAGACCCAGTACTTC
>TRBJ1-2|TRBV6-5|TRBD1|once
CASSRDSNYGGYTF
TGTGCCAGCAGCCGGGACAGTAACTATGGGGGCTACACCTTC
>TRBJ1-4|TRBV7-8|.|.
CASSLVRPSGEKLFF
TGTGCCAGCAGCTTAGTAAGGCCCTCCGGTGAAAAACTGTTTTTT
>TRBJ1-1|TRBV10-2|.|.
CASMMYLRDTEAFF
TGCGCCAGCATGATGTACCTCAGGGACACTGAAGCTTTCTTT
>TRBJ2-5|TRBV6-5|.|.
CASSTYRPRETQYF
TGTGCCAGCAGTACCTACAGGCCGAGGGAGACCCAGTACTTC
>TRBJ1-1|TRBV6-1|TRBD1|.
CASSENYRGYEAFF
TGTGCCAGCAGTGAAAACTACAGGGGCTACGAAGCTTTCTTT
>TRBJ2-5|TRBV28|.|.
CASSPVGVPGETQYF
TGTGCCAGCAGCCCCGTGGGAGTACCGGGGGAGACCCAGTACTTC
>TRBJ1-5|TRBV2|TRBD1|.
CASSGDYVDRGGSNSNQPQHF
TGTGCCAGCAGTGGTGATTACGTGGACAGGGGAGGGTCAAATAGCAATCAGCCCCAGCATTTT
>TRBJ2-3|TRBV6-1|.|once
CASGRWGDTQYF
TGTGCCAGCGGGAGATGGGGAGATACGCAGTATTTT
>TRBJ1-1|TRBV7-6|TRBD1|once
CASSPGQGSLGAFF
TGTGCCAGCAGCCCTGGACAGGGGTCACTTGGAGCTTTCTTT
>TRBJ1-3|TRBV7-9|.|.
CASSPRDPWDTIYF
TGTGCCAGCAGCCCAAGGGACCCCTGGGACACCATATATTTT
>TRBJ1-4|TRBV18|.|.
CASSPRLAREVHEKLFF
TGTGCCAGCTCACCACGACTAGCCAGGGAGGTGCATGAAAAACTGTTTTTT
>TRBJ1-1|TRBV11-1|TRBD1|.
CASSWAGQDSTEAFF
TGTGCCAGCAGCTGGGCGGGACAGGATTCCACTGAAGCTTTCTTT
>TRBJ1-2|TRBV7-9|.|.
CASSLGGAFRLGVYGYTF
TGTGCCAGCAGCTTAGGTGGAGCGTTTCGGTTAGGGGTATATGGCTACACCTTC
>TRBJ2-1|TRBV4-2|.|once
CASTVGGGASYNEQFF
TGTGCCAGCACGGTCGGGGGCGGGGCCTCCTACAATGAGCAGTTCTTC
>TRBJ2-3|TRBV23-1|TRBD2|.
CASSQSSGGPLSTDTQYF
TGCGCCAGCAGTCAATCCAGCGGGGGGCCACTAAGCACAGATACGCAGTATTTT